This TCR beta chain comes out of a study of blood T cell repertoires in COVID-19. Authors' analysis steps: Amplification from reference gene primers served as the basis for estimated nucleated cell counts. Produced via immunoSEQ multiplex PCR; TCRdb's table is partial and in-frame only. V and J calls and clone size are those listed in that table; D and trimming were worked out from the DNA. Among 150,000 to 200,000 clones listed, 92% were seen once. CDR1 and CDR2 (germline): KGHSH, LQKENI. The CDR3 runs to 15 residues. V lost 2 bases and J lost 3, with 13 bases in between. Sequenced sample: peripheral blood. The sequence was collected from a man aged 30-40 years with COVID-19, enrolled during active disease. The genes are TRBV18 and TRBJ1-2; TRBD1 might be the D (5 bases). In DNA form, the CDR3 reads TGTGCCAGCTCACCAAGCGGCGGAGGGGACTATGGCTACACCTTC. Protein sequence: CASSPSGGGDYGYTF.